The 30 T cell receptor beta chains listed next were all sequenced from one sample in a study of regulatory and conventional T cells in RAG deficiency (dated by TCRdb to 2017 to 2019). To prepare the library, the immunoSEQ multiplex PCR assay was applied. TCRdb limited this immuneACCESS table to in-frame rearrangements with V and J called. A share of clones is missing; checked studies link under half to unresolved V genes, and the rest is unexplained. The sample table records 30,000 to 40,000 clones; approximately 89% of these occur just once. Of the sample, approximately 15% is held by the ten largest clones. The same data also contributed to another study, on regulatory T cells. The second source states: The multiplex PCR relied on 52 forward TRBV primers and 13 reverse TRBJ primers, and amplification bias was corrected through assay-based and computational methods.

The source material was CD8+ T cells sorted from blood. These receptors originate from a human donor in good health.

This clone was detected once. This rearrangement joins TRBV6-6 to TRBJ1-4; D unresolved. This CDR3 region has 15 residues. The ends were cut back, 5 bases at V and 8 bases at J, with 18 bases in the middle. CDR1 is MNHNY and CDR2 is SVGAGI in the germline V gene (reference sequence). As DNA, the CDR3 is TGTGCCAGCAGTCCCCAGGTAGATGGGGTCGAAAAACTGTTTTTT. It yields the protein CASSPQVDGVEKLFF.

The chain couples TRBV27 to TRBJ1-2, with D possibly being TRBD1 (5 bases). The CDR3 is 13 amino acids. Trimming stripped 2 bases from V and 7 bases from J, with 11 bases between. Per the germline V gene, CDR1 is MNHEY and CDR2 is SMNVEV (reference sequence). The CDR3, as DNA: TGTGCCAGCAGTTTAGCTCAGGGTTCTGGCTACACCTTC. The encoded protein is CASSLAQGSGYTF.

The chain uses TRBV9 and TRBJ2-1; a possible D gene is TRBD1 (5 bases). The CDR3 covers 13 residues. Trimming removed 0 bases at V and 15 bases at J, with 16 bases between. Germline V gene data show CDR1 as SGDLS and CDR2 as YYNGEE. CDR3 loop: CASSVEPKGHTFF. For the CDR3, the DNA is TGTGCCAGCAGCGTAGAACCAAAGGGGCATACGTTCTTC.

The V call is TRBV5-1, the J call TRBJ2-7; D not resolved. This CDR3 is 11 amino acids long. Germline V gene data show CDR1 as SGHRS and CDR2 as YFSETQ. The V gene lost 0 bases and the J gene lost 12 bases, with 10 bases spanning the gap. CDR3 coding DNA: TGCGCCAGCAGCTTGGATGGACGGTTGTACTTC. Translated: CASSLDGRLYF.

The V call is TRBV28, the J call TRBJ1-1, with D possibly matching TRBD1 (6 bases). The length of the CDR3 is 13 residues. CDR1 MDHEN and CDR2 SYDVKM come from the germline V gene. V gave up 7 bases and J gave up 4 bases, with 13 bases separating them. CDR3 nucleotides: TGTGCCAGCACCCAGGGGTATGGCACTGAAGCTTTCTTT. It specifies CASTQGYGTEAFF.

The V and J genes are TRBV6-6 and TRBJ2-7; D not resolved. CDR3 size: 11 residues. The ends were cut back, 7 bases at V and 7 bases at J, with 11 bases in the middle. CDR1 is MNHNY and CDR2 is SVGAGI in the germline V gene (reference sequence). Here the CDR3 DNA reads TGTGCCAGCACTGCAACACGGGAGCAGTACTTC. It specifies CASTATREQYF.

The chain employs TRBV9 and TRBJ2-2; 7 bases are a match to TRBD1. The CDR3 has 12 amino acids. The V and J ends lost 4 bases and 6 bases, in that order; junction bases with no gene match: 0. Germline V gene data show CDR1 as SGDLS and CDR2 as YYNGEE. CDR3: CASSQGAGELFF. The DNA for the CDR3 is TGTGCCAGCAGCCAGGGGGCCGGGGAGCTGTTTTTT.

This chain links TRBV7-2 with TRBJ2-1, with a tentative D call TRBD2 (5 bases). Trimming stripped 3 bases from V and 7 bases from J, with 13 bases between. CDR1 is SGHTA and CDR2 is FQGNSA in the germline V gene. CDR3 length equals 14 residues. The CDR3: CASSFGGRVNEQFF. CDR3 nucleotides: TGTGCCAGCAGCTTTGGTGGGAGAGTGAATGAGCAGTTCTTC.

This chain links TRBV29-1 with TRBJ1-2; D not resolved. Germline V gene sequence: CDR1 SQVTM, CDR2 ANQGSEA. This CDR3 is built from 11 residues. V lost 2 bases, J lost 5 bases, and 6 bases lay in between. The CDR3 region has the DNA TGCAGCGTTGAAATGCGATATGGCTACACCTTC. Amino acids: CSVEMRYGYTF.

This clone is a singleton in its sample. The CDR3 protein is CASGLGQKLFF. CDR3 nucleotide sequence: TGTGCCAGCGGGCTAGGGCAAAAACTGTTTTTT. The rearrangement uses TRBV7-8 and TRBJ1-4; no reliable D call. Looked up from germline, CDR1 is SGHVS and CDR2 is FQNEAQ. The CDR3 consists of 11 residues. Between the trimmed V and J ends, which lost 8 bases and 9 bases, there was a span of 10 bases.

The chain joins TRBV5-8 to TRBJ1-1; D not certain. CDR1 SGHTS and CDR2 YDEGEE come from the germline V gene. CDR3 length: 15 amino acids. V lost 4 bases to trimming and J lost 3 bases, with 16 bases between them. The chain's CDR3 is CASSNGRGGDTEAFF. The CDR3 DNA follows: TGTGCCAGCAGCAACGGACGCGGTGGGGACACTGAAGCTTTCTTT.

This clone was recorded once. The rearrangement uses TRBV4-2 and TRBJ1-4; tentative D call: TRBD1 (6 bases). The CDR3 has 18 amino acids. CDR1 LGHNA and CDR2 YNFKEQ come from the germline V gene. With 2 bases removed from V and 0 bases from J, the gap between germline ends came to 16 bases. The CDR3 DNA is TGTGCCAGCAGCCAAAGATCCGGACAGCAGACAACTAATGAAAAACTGTTTTTT. This gives the protein CASSQRSGQQTTNEKLFF.

The CDR3: CAWTKGAGSEQYF. CDR3 DNA sequence: TGTGCCTGGACAAAAGGGGCGGGGAGCGAGCAGTACTTC. The chain recombines TRBV30 with TRBJ2-7; tentatively, D is TRBD2 (6 bases). V lost 4 bases and J 6 bases, leaving 16 bases between the germline ends. Germline lookup yields CDR1 GTSNPN and CDR2 SVGIG (reference sequence). The CDR3 extends over 13 amino acids.

J is TRBJ2-1 and V is TRBV30, with TRBD1 identical over 8 bases. Germline CDR1 is GTSNPN and CDR2 is SVGIG (reference sequence). The CDR3 is made up of 12 amino acids. The junction had 4 bases not matched to a gene; V was cut back by 5 bases and J by 7 bases. The CDR3 DNA follows: TGTGCCTGGGGACAGGGTGTAAATGAGCAGTTCTTC. This sequence encodes CAWGQGVNEQFF. The whole variable domain, remainder taken from reference TRBV30 and TRBJ2-1, is SQTIHQWPATLVQPVGSPLSLECTVEGTSNPNLYWYRQAAGRGLQLLFYSVGIGQISSEVPQNLSASRPQDRQFILSSKKLLLSDSGFYLCAWGQGVNEQFFGPGTRLTVL.

This rearrangement joins TRBV7-9 to TRBJ2-1, with D perhaps given as TRBD1 or TRBD2 (5 bases each). Trimming shortened V by 0 bases and J by 6 bases, and 12 bases separated the two germline ends. The CDR3 spans 15 residues. Per germline, CDR1 SEHNR and CDR2 FQNEAQ (reference sequence). The chain's CDR3 is CASSLANRGPNEQFF. DNA of the CDR3: TGTGCCAGCAGCTTAGCGAACCGGGGCCCCAATGAGCAGTTCTTC.

J is TRBJ2-2 and V is TRBV6-6; no definite D call. Trimming took 0 bases from V and 6 from J, leaving 11 bases between them. Germline loops: CDR1 MNHNY, CDR2 SVGAGI (reference sequence). This CDR3 spans 15 amino acids. The CDR3 DNA is TGTGCCAGCAGTTACTCCTCTCCCGCGGCCGGGGAGCTGTTTTTT. Translated: CASSYSSPAAGELFF.

The gene calls are TRBV4-2 and TRBJ2-1; perhaps TRBD2 as D (5 bases). Trimming removed 0 bases at V and 10 bases at J, with 13 bases between. CDR1 is LGHNA and CDR2 is YNFKEQ in the germline V gene. This CDR3 contains 14 residues. CDR3: CASSQDRGIGEQFF. The DNA for the CDR3 is TGTGCCAGCAGCCAAGATAGAGGGATAGGGGAGCAGTTCTTC.

The CDR3 bases are TGTGCCAGCAGTTTATGGGACAGGGAGGGCACAGATACGCAGTATTTT. Translated, it gives CASSLWDREGTDTQYF. V usage is TRBV28 and J usage is TRBJ2-3; the match to TRBD1 covers 8 bases. Trimming at V came to 0 bases and at J to 1 base, leaving 3 bases not matched to a gene. CDR1 is MDHEN, CDR2 SYDVKM, per germline. The CDR3 has 16 residues.

This sequence joins TRBV5-1 and TRBJ2-3, with TRBD2 matching over 11 bases. CDR3 length equals 15 residues. Germline assignment: CDR1 SGHRS and CDR2 YFSETQ. V was pared by 4 bases and J by 3 bases, with 4 bases of the junction left unmatched. The CDR3 DNA sequence: TGCGCCAGCAGCCTGTGGACTAGCGGGACAGATACGCAGTATTTT. It specifies CASSLWTSGTDTQYF.

The rearrangement uses TRBV6-5 and TRBJ2-3; D perhaps matches TRBD1 (5 bases). Germline CDR1 reads MNHEY; CDR2 reads SVGAGI. V lost 2 bases, J lost 2 bases, and 14 bases lay in between. This CDR3 spans 16 amino acids. The CDR3 DNA is TGTGCCAGCAGTTACGGGGCAGGGCGATTCACAGATACGCAGTATTTT. Translation: CASSYGAGRFTDTQYF.

The rearrangement uses TRBV7-9 and TRBJ1-1; tentative D call: TRBD1 (5 bases). The CDR3 is 15 amino acids. Trimming left V 6 bases short and J 0 bases short, with 14 bases between. From germline, CDR1 is SEHNR and CDR2 FQNEAQ (reference sequence). CDR3: CASSQGDSMNTEAFF. The CDR3 DNA reads TGTGCCAGCAGTCAAGGAGACAGCATGAACACTGAAGCTTTCTTT.

V is TRBV6-1 and J is TRBJ1-6, with D unclear. The germline gives CDR1 MNHNS, CDR2 SASEGT. CDR3 length equals 15 residues. V dropped 3 bases and J dropped 0 bases, with 6 bases sitting between them. CDR3 bases: TGTGCCAGCAGTGATCATAGCTCCTATAATTCACCCCTCCACTTT. This sequence encodes CASSDHSSYNSPLHF.

The gene calls are TRBV6-5 and TRBJ1-2; D unclear. The V end lost 3 bases, the J end lost 2 bases, and 10 bases lay between the germline ends. The germline gives CDR1 MNHEY, CDR2 SVGAGI. This CDR3 spans 14 amino acids. The CDR3, as DNA: TGTGCCAGCAGTTATCAACACAGCAACTATGGCTACACCTTC. Its translation: CASSYQHSNYGYTF.

Details on this clone: Other DNA sequences in the sample encode the same CDR3. V gene TRBV5-1 combines with J gene TRBJ1-3; D ambiguous. The V end lost 3 bases, the J end lost 4 bases, and 14 bases lay between the germline ends. Germline V CDR1 and CDR2: SGHRS, YFSETQ. CDR3 size: 15 residues. CDR3 amino acids: CASSSEQWWGNTIYF. The CDR3, as DNA: TGCGCCAGCAGCTCAGAACAGTGGTGGGGAAACACCATATATTTT.

V and J are TRBV25-1 and TRBJ2-1; D assignment may be TRBD1 or TRBD2 (5 bases each). The CDR3 loop spans 17 amino acids. Trimming stripped 5 bases from V and 1 base from J, with 18 bases between. CDR1 MGHDK and CDR2 SYGVNS come from the germline V gene. The CDR3 DNA reads as TGTGCCAGCAGTAGGTCCGGGACCGCAATATCCTACAATGAGCAGTTCTTC. Translation: CASSRSGTAISYNEQFF.

This clone was seen once. J is TRBJ1-4 and V is TRBV21-1; no DNA check was done on the table's D call, TRBD1. TRBV21-1 is termed a pseudogene. The CDR3 spans 19 residues. CDR3 in amino acids: CASSKEGRGLYTTNEKLFF. Written as DNA, the CDR3 is TGTGCCAGCAGCAAAGAGGGCAGGGGTTTATATACGACTAATGAAAAACTGTTTTTT.

The rearrangement links TRBV10-2 to TRBJ1-1; D gene uncertain. Germline V lookup: CDR1 WSHSY, CDR2 SAAADI. Trimming took 8 bases from V and 5 from J, leaving 6 bases between them. This CDR3 is 10 amino acids long. The CDR3 loop is CASGVTEAFF. The CDR3 DNA follows: TGCGCCAGCGGGGTAACTGAAGCTTTCTTT.

V usage is TRBV29-1 and J usage is TRBJ2-2; TRBD2 matches 11 bases. The V gene end was trimmed by 6 bases and the J gene end by 4 bases; junction bases not matched to a gene: 4. This CDR3 spans 14 amino acids. In germline, CDR1 is SQVTM, CDR2 ANQGSEA. CDR3 loop: CSVLGLAGTGELFF. CDR3 sequence (DNA): TGCAGCGTCTTAGGACTAGCGGGCACCGGGGAGCTGTTTTTT.

With respect to this clone: The junction does not match germline at one end; this may be a read error. This chain uses TRBV6-1 with TRBJ2-4; D might be TRBD2 (5 bases). Germline assignment: CDR1 MNHNS and CDR2 SASEGT. This CDR3 is 15 amino acids long. CDR3 sequence: CAGSEVWGDKNIQYF. CDR3 bases: TGTGCCGGCAGTGAAGTTTGGGGAGACAAAAACATTCAGTACTTC.

The V call is TRBV11-2, the J call TRBJ1-2; D is unclear. Germline CDR1 is SGHAT and CDR2 is FQNNGV. V was clipped by 8 bases and J by 6 bases, with 10 bases between them. This CDR3 is 11 amino acids long. CDR3 sequence: CASPDGDGYTF. CDR3 nucleotides: TGTGCCAGCCCAGACGGCGATGGCTACACCTTC.